This entry describes one T cell receptor (beta chain). The target antigen is unknown. This CDR3 region has 15 residues. Germline-derived CDR1 and CDR2 are SGHNT and YYREEE (reference sequence). The data were obtained in a study of cytomegalovirus exposure and HLA in healthy donors. Points from the study as a whole: HLA alleles were associated with 16,951 TCR beta sequences in a later analysis at 0.05 false discovery rate. It was taken for granted in presence/absence analyses that sequencing depth across donors was roughly uniform.

With 60 Vbeta and 13 Jbeta primers, the PCR was carried out. Assay: immunoSEQ multiplex PCR; the TCRdb copy retains only in-frame clones and omits some. Altogether about 160,000 clones are present, approximately 67% being singletons, with the ten largest covering around 4%. This receptor was taken from a woman aged 18-35 years in good health and CMV-seropositive. The source material was PBMCs. The V and J genes are TRBV5-4 and TRBJ2-5; tentatively, D is TRBD1 (7 bases). Judging by the DNA end, TRBJ2-7 fits better; the J call may be wrong. CDR3 region: CASRRGGQAIYEQYF. In nucleotides, the CDR3 is TGTGCCAGCAGGCGGGGAGGACAGGCGATCTACGAGCAGTACTTC.